The 32 T cell receptor beta chains listed next were all sequenced from one sample in a study of blood T cell repertoires in COVID-19. TCRdb's copy holds only in-frame clones and misses some; the assay was immunoSEQ multiplex PCR. The table includes some 230,000 clones, about 81% detected once. Sequenced material: peripheral blood. The receptors were sampled from a woman of 80 years or more with COVID-19, enrolled during active disease.

The sample holds one count of this clone. This sequence joins TRBV6-1 and TRBJ1-2, with 8 bases that match TRBD1. Trimming cost V 2 bases and J 4 bases; bases outside gene matches: 6. This CDR3 is built from 15 residues. Per the germline V gene, CDR1 is MNHNS and CDR2 is SASEGT. The CDR3 sequence is CASSEPTGAPYGYTF. The CDR3 coding sequence is TGTGCCAGCAGTGAACCGACAGGGGCCCCCTATGGCTACACCTTC.

The chain is built from TRBV28 and TRBJ2-1; TRBD1 is a possible D gene (6 bases). The CDR3 consists of 16 residues. Germline lookup yields CDR1 MDHEN and CDR2 SYDVKM. Trimming left V 4 bases short and J 0 bases short, with 13 bases between. The CDR3 here is CASSSTLGGSYNEQFF. CDR3 in DNA: TGTGCCAGCAGTTCAACCTTAGGGGGCTCCTACAATGAGCAGTTCTTC.

The chain couples TRBV7-3 to TRBJ2-5; 9 bases align to TRBD2. Germline trimming cut 2 bases from V and 5 bases from J; bases unmatched to any gene: 6. CDR1 is SGHTA, CDR2 FQGTGA, per germline. The CDR3 spans 15 residues. CDR3 sequence: CASSLAGGPGETQYF. The CDR3, as DNA: TGTGCCAGCAGCTTAGCGGGAGGGCCCGGGGAGACCCAGTACTTC.

Here the CDR3 reads CASSPGTIYNEQFF. Here the CDR3 DNA reads TGTGCCAGCAGCCCAGGGACTATCTACAATGAGCAGTTCTTC. The V gene is TRBV7-2, the J gene TRBJ2-1, with TRBD2 matching over 7 bases. CDR3 size: 14 residues. CDR1 SGHTA and CDR2 FQGNSA come from the germline V gene. The trim removed 5 bases at V and 3 bases at J, leaving 4 bases unmatched.

The genes are TRBV5-1 and TRBJ1-6; the match to TRBD1 covers 9 bases. The CDR3 spans 16 residues. Germline assignment: CDR1 SGHRS and CDR2 YFSETQ. Unmatched junction bases numbered 12, after V lost 4 bases and J lost 10 bases. The CDR3 region is CASSNRGPSPQSPLHF. The CDR3 DNA sequence: TGCGCCAGCAGCAACAGGGGGCCTTCACCCCAATCACCCCTCCACTTT.

This clone was found a few times. CDR3 sequence: CASSLDLAGNSPLHF. For the CDR3, the DNA is TGTGCCAGCAGCTTAGACTTAGCCGGAAATTCACCCCTCCACTTT. J is TRBJ1-6 and V is TRBV7-9, with D hard to call. V lost 1 base to trimming and J lost 7 bases, with 11 bases between them. This CDR3 contains 15 residues. The V gene's germline CDR1 is SEHNR and CDR2 FQNEAQ (reference sequence). Drawing the rest from reference TRBV7-9 and TRBJ1-6, the complete variable domain is DTGVSQNPRHKITKRGQNVTFRCDPISEHNRLYWYRQTLGQGPEFLTYFQNEAQLEKSRLLSDRFSAERPKGSFSTLEIQRTEQGDSAMYLCASSLDLAGNSPLHFGNGTRLTVT.

The chain combines TRBV28 with TRBJ2-5, with 12 bases identical to TRBD2. The V gene's germline CDR1 is MDHEN and CDR2 SYDVKM. CDR3 size: 16 residues. After removal of 6 bases from V and 9 bases from J, the junction contained 14 bases not matched to a gene. The CDR3 DNA is TGTGCCAGCAGCCCACCGGGACTAGCGGGCCCGGCGGCCCAGTACTTC. Encoded protein: CASSPPGLAGPAAQYF.

This rearrangement joins TRBV4-1 to TRBJ2-7; 7 positions match TRBD1. Germline CDR1 is MGHRA and CDR2 is YSYEKL. The CDR3 has 16 residues. Trimming at V came to 0 bases and at J to 0 bases, leaving 5 bases not matched to a gene. Written as DNA, the CDR3 is TGCGCCAGCAGCCAAGATTGGGGACAGAGCTCCTACGAGCAGTACTTC. Translation gives CASSQDWGQSSYEQYF.

The chain employs TRBV5-4 and TRBJ2-5, with D maybe TRBD1 (6 bases). CDR3 size: 15 residues. CDR1 and CDR2 from the germline V gene are SGHNT and YYREEE (reference sequence). The germline V and J ends were trimmed by 3 bases and 0 bases, with 12 bases remaining between them. In nucleotides, the CDR3 is TGTGCCAGCAGCTCACAGGGTCGGTACCAAGAGACCCAGTACTTC. As protein: CASSSQGRYQETQYF.

This rearrangement joins TRBV7-2 to TRBJ1-4; 8 bases are shared with TRBD1. The V and J ends lost 1 base and 7 bases, in that order; junction bases with no gene match: 2. The germline CDR1 and CDR2 sequences are SGHTA and FQGNSA. The CDR3 consists of 14 residues. CDR3 amino acids: CASSLGRGLEKLFF. CDR3 nucleotides: TGTGCCAGCAGCTTAGGCAGGGGGCTTGAAAAACTGTTTTTT. Based on the CDR3 plus reference TRBV7-2 and TRBJ1-4, the full variable domain is GAGVSQSPSNKVTEKGKDVELRCDPISGHTALYWYRQSLGQGLEFLIYFQGNSAPDKSGLPSDRFSAERTGGSVSTLTIQRTQQEDSAVYLCASSLGRGLEKLFFGSGTQLSVL.

The J gene is TRBJ1-1, the V gene TRBV7-6, with D perhaps matching TRBD1 (6 bases). V shed 0 bases and J shed 3 bases, with 11 bases lying between them. This CDR3 comprises 15 residues. Germline-derived CDR1 and CDR2 are SGHVS and FNYEAQ. This chain's CDR3 is CASSLARGGYTEAFF. For the CDR3, the DNA is TGTGCCAGCAGCTTAGCGAGGGGGGGGTACACTGAAGCTTTCTTT.

Of note for this clone: One junction end does not reproduce the germline sequence, and a read error may be involved. The J gene is TRBJ2-1, the V gene TRBV11-2; D gene unclear. Germline CDR1 reads SGHAT; CDR2 reads FQNNGV. The CDR3 is 15 amino acids. The DNA for the CDR3 is TGTGCCAGCAGCTTTTCTTTAAGCTCCTATAATGAGCAGTTCTTC. Translated: CASSFSLSSYNEQFF.

V gene TRBV19 combines with J gene TRBJ1-3, with 8 bases fitting TRBD1. This CDR3 comprises 13 residues. V shed 8 bases and J 2 bases; nucleotides not matched to a gene: 2. From germline, CDR1 is LNHDA and CDR2 SQIVND (reference sequence). The CDR3, as DNA: TGTGCCAGTCAGACAGGGGCTGGAAACACCATATATTTT. Protein: CASQTGAGNTIYF.

This clone is a singleton in its sample. The chain couples TRBV28 to TRBJ1-3; 7 bases line up with TRBD1. CDR1 is MDHEN, CDR2 SYDVKM, per germline. The CDR3 covers 12 residues. After removal of 10 bases from V and 4 bases from J, the junction contained 4 bases not matched to a gene. The CDR3 loop is CATQTGGNTIYF. Written as DNA, the CDR3 is TGTGCCACCCAGACAGGGGGAAACACCATATATTTT. The whole variable domain, filled in from reference TRBV28 and TRBJ1-3, reads DVKVTQSSRYLVKRTGEKVFLECVQDMDHENMFWYRQDPGLGLRLIYFSYDVKMKEKGDIPEGYSVSREKKERFSLILESASTNQTSMYLCATQTGGNTIYFGEGSWLTVV.

The rearrangement joins TRBV6-6 to TRBJ2-4, with D possibly TRBD1 on 6 matching bases. CDR3 length: 16 residues. Germline CDR1 and CDR2: MNHNY and SVGAGI (reference sequence). Trimming took 0 bases from V and 5 from J, leaving 14 bases between them. The CDR3 sequence is CASSYSPGVFENIQYF. CDR3 DNA: TGTGCCAGCAGTTACTCTCCAGGGGTATTCGAAAACATTCAGTACTTC.

The chain is built from TRBV6-1 and TRBJ1-2; D is ambiguous. Trimming took 3 bases from V and 3 from J, leaving 5 bases between them. The CDR3 runs to 12 residues. Germline V gene lookup returns CDR1 MNHNS and CDR2 SASEGT. CDR3 amino acids: CASSDGYYGYTF. The CDR3 region has the DNA TGTGCCAGCAGTGATGGCTACTATGGCTACACCTTC.

This chain links TRBV3-1 (or the pseudogene TRBV3-2) with TRBJ1-4; weak D call: TRBD1 (5 bases). CDR3 length equals 17 residues. Germline loops: CDR1 LGHDT, CDR2 YNNKEL (reference sequence). Trimming took off 4 bases at V and 0 bases at J, with 15 bases between the two ends. The CDR3 DNA reads as TGTGCCAGCAGCCGTCGGGGGTGGGACGCAACTAATGAAAAACTGTTTTTT. This codes for CASSRRGWDATNEKLFF.

The chain has TRBV6-5 and TRBJ1-2, with 9 bases lining up with TRBD1. Germline V gene lookup returns CDR1 MNHEY and CDR2 SVGAGI. The CDR3 consists of 14 residues. Unmatched junction bases numbered 4, after V lost 4 bases and J lost 4 bases. The CDR3 spells CASSSPDRGYGYTF. For the CDR3, the DNA is TGTGCCAGCAGTTCTCCGGACAGGGGCTATGGCTACACCTTC.

The chain has TRBV2 and TRBJ2-1; 8 bases match TRBD2. The V gene's germline CDR1 is SNHLY and CDR2 FYNNEI. V trimming: 7 bases; J trimming: 5 bases; junction bases outside the gene matches: 7. CDR3 size: 14 residues. The CDR3 protein is CASNLLAENNEQFF. As DNA, the CDR3 is TGTGCCAGCAACTTACTAGCGGAAAACAATGAGCAGTTCTTC.

The chain employs TRBV14 and TRBJ1-1; D gene uncertain. Trimming took off 0 bases at V and 2 bases at J, with 10 bases between the two ends. Germline loops: CDR1 SGHDN, CDR2 FVKESK. The CDR3 contains 15 residues. CDR3 nucleotide sequence: TGTGCCAGCAGCCAAGATAACAGTCTAAACACTGAAGCTTTCTTT. Translation: CASSQDNSLNTEAFF.

Worth noting for this clone: At one end the junction does not follow the germline gene, possibly because of a read error. This chain uses TRBV11-1 with TRBJ2-2, with D possibly matching TRBD2 (6 bases). Germline V gene data show CDR1 as SGHAT and CDR2 as FQDESV (reference sequence). The CDR3 extends over 15 amino acids. Here the CDR3 DNA reads TGTGCCAGCAGCCTAGCGTTAACTTTTCCCGGGGAGCTGTTTTTT. Translation: CASSLALTFPGELFF. Variable domain in full (rest from reference TRBV11-1 and TRBJ2-2): EAEVAQSPRYKITEKSQAVAFWCDPISGHATLYWYRQILGQGPELLVQFQDESVVDDSQLPKDRFSAERLKGVDSTLKIQPAELGDSAMYLCASSLALTFPGELFFGEGSRLTVL.

This clone was recorded a few times. The rearrangement links TRBV9 to TRBJ1-5; 8 bases map to TRBD1. The germline V gene has CDR1 SGDLS and CDR2 YYNGEE. The length of the CDR3 is 14 residues. Germline trimming cut 2 bases from V and 7 bases from J; bases unmatched to any gene: 5. DNA for the CDR3: TGTGCCAGCAGCGTTACAGGGGGAGAACAGCCCCAGCATTTT. It is translated as CASSVTGGEQPQHF.

The chain carries TRBV18 and TRBJ1-6, with D possibly TRBD1 on 5 matching bases. CDR1 and CDR2 from the germline V gene are KGHSH and LQKENI. Trimming cost V 3 bases and J 7 bases, with 10 bases left between them. This CDR3 has 14 amino acids. DNA for the CDR3: TGTGCCAGCTCACCTTCAGGGTTCAATTCACCCCTCCACTTT. This encodes CASSPSGFNSPLHF.

The chain carries TRBV29-1 and TRBJ2-2; no clear D gene. The germline V gene has CDR1 SQVTM and CDR2 ANQGSEA. This CDR3 region has 13 residues. The germline V and J ends were trimmed by 3 bases and 1 base, with 6 bases remaining between them. The CDR3 region is CSVDVQNTGELFF. CDR3 bases: TGCAGCGTTGATGTCCAGAACACCGGGGAGCTGTTTTTT.

V is TRBV18 and J is TRBJ2-7; 7 nucleotides line up with TRBD1. CDR1 is KGHSH and CDR2 is LQKENI in the germline V gene. The length of the CDR3 is 13 residues. V was clipped by 3 bases and J by 7 bases; unmatched bases: 6. In nucleotides, the CDR3 is TGTGCCAGCTCACCTGCACAGGGGAGAGAGCAGTACTTC. Protein product: CASSPAQGREQYF.

The V gene is TRBV6-6, the J gene TRBJ1-5; D remains ambiguous. The CDR3 contains 12 residues. Germline CDR1 is MNHNY and CDR2 is SVGAGI (reference sequence). With 8 bases removed from V and 4 bases from J, the gap between germline ends came to 9 bases. The CDR3 DNA reads TGTGCCAGCCGGGAGGGAAATCAGCCCCAGCATTTT. As protein: CASREGNQPQHF.

The chain employs TRBV28 and TRBJ1-1, with 8 bases that match TRBD1. CDR3 length: 14 amino acids. CDR1 and CDR2 from the germline V gene are MDHEN and SYDVKM. The V gene end was trimmed by 7 bases and the J gene end by 1 base; junction bases not matched to a gene: 5. The CDR3 loop is CASMRDRRNTEAFF. CDR3 nucleotides: TGTGCCAGCATGCGGGACAGGAGGAACACTGAAGCTTTCTTT.

The V call is TRBV5-1, the J call TRBJ1-2; TRBD1 is a possible D gene (6 bases). The CDR3 has 13 residues. The germline CDR1 and CDR2 sequences are SGHRS and YFSETQ. V lost 7 bases, J lost 1 base, and 11 bases lay in between. In DNA, the CDR3 is TGCGCCAGCGGGGACACCTTTAACTATGGCTACACCTTC. It encodes CASGDTFNYGYTF.

This chain connects TRBV7-2 to TRBJ2-1; possible D gene TRBD2, 5 bases. The germline V and J ends were trimmed by 1 base and 0 bases, with 10 bases remaining between them. CDR1 SGHTA and CDR2 FQGNSA come from the germline V gene. This CDR3 has 16 amino acids. In nucleotides, the CDR3 is TGTGCCAGCAGCTTAGAAGCGGCAGTCTCCTACAATGAGCAGTTCTTC. Protein: CASSLEAAVSYNEQFF.

For the CDR3, the DNA is TGTGCCACTGCCGGGGGGGCTTACAATGAGCAGTTCTTC. This gives the protein CATAGGAYNEQFF. The chain links TRBV12-3 or TRBV12-4 to TRBJ2-1; 8 positions agree with TRBD2. J lost 4 bases, V lost 10 bases, and 6 bases had no gene match. There are 13 residues in the CDR3.

The J gene is TRBJ1-2, the V gene TRBV4-1, with 8 bases aligning to TRBD1. Germline V gene sequence: CDR1 MGHRA, CDR2 YSYEKL. Unmatched junction bases numbered 8, after V lost 1 base and J lost 7 bases. The CDR3 runs to 15 residues. DNA for the CDR3: TGCGCCAGCAGCCAAGTCGGACAGGGTTCGTTTGGCTACACCTTC. This translates into CASSQVGQGSFGYTF.

The chain employs TRBV18 and TRBJ1-2; the D is unclear. Trimming shortened V by 4 bases and J by 5 bases, and 14 bases separated the two germline ends. Germline V CDR1 and CDR2: KGHSH, LQKENI. The CDR3 spans 14 residues. The CDR3 DNA reads as TGTGCCAGCTCACAGGACGGGGAGGCGTATGGCTACACCTTC. Translation gives CASSQDGEAYGYTF.